The 16 T cell receptor beta chains in this list originate from one sample, sequenced in a study of brain T cells in children with intractable seizures. This table comes from immunoSEQ multiplex PCR, and its TCRdb copy is limited to in-frame clones, with some not included. The top ten hold around 1.6% of the sample, which has fewer than 85,000 clones, 85% to 95% seen once. Sequencing was performed on peripheral blood, taken at surgery. The receptor set was obtained from a boy in the first two years of life with tuberous sclerosis and intractable seizures.

This rearrangement joins TRBV27 to TRBJ1-4; 10 positions agree with TRBD1. The trim removed 3 bases at V and 8 bases at J, leaving 9 bases unmatched. Per germline, CDR1 MNHEY and CDR2 SMNVEV (reference sequence). The CDR3 contains 16 residues. The DNA of the CDR3 is TGTGCCAGCAGTTTGTCCTCCGACAGGGGGCGGGAAAAACTGTTTTTT. This sequence encodes CASSLSSDRGREKLFF.

The chain combines TRBV7-2 with TRBJ2-2, with D uncertain. The CDR3 is 13 residues long. Germline assignment: CDR1 SGHTA and CDR2 FQGNSA. V was shortened by 0 bases and J by 6 bases, with 5 bases between the two germline ends. The DNA of the CDR3 is TGTGCCAGCAGCTTAGCGTTCGCCGGGGAGCTGTTTTTT. This translates into CASSLAFAGELFF.

The chain joins TRBV18 to TRBJ1-1; no definite D call. Germline lookup yields CDR1 KGHSH and CDR2 LQKENI. The CDR3 sequence is 12 residues long. V was trimmed by 5 bases and J by 1 base, leaving 5 bases between them. DNA of the CDR3: TGTGCCAGCTCAATCGGGAACACTGAAGCTTTCTTT. Its translation is CASSIGNTEAFF.

This chain links TRBV6-1 with TRBJ1-5, with a possible D match to TRBD1 (6 bases). Germline loops: CDR1 MNHNS, CDR2 SASEGT. V gave up 3 bases and J gave up 3 bases, with 9 bases separating them. CDR3 length equals 14 residues. The CDR3 DNA reads TGTGCCAGCAGTGACAGGGGCCCCAATCAGCCCCAGCATTTT. It is translated as CASSDRGPNQPQHF.

The chain recombines TRBV30 with TRBJ2-5; D remains unclear. The V end lost 0 bases, the J end lost 5 bases, and 7 bases lay between the germline ends. The CDR3 loop spans 12 amino acids. The germline V gene has CDR1 GTSNPN and CDR2 SVGIG (reference sequence). The CDR3 sequence: CAWSVGRETQYF. The CDR3, as DNA: TGTGCCTGGAGTGTAGGTAGGGAGACCCAGTACTTC.

The gene calls are TRBV19 and TRBJ1-4, with TRBD1 matching 7 bases. CDR3 length equals 15 residues. CDR1 and CDR2 from the germline V gene are LNHDA and SQIVND (reference sequence). Trimming removed 4 bases from V and 0 bases from J; junction bases left unmatched: 2. CDR3 residues: CASSKGQATNEKLFF. CDR3 nucleotide sequence: TGTGCCAGTAGTAAAGGACAGGCAACTAATGAAAAACTGTTTTTT.

The chain joins TRBV19 to TRBJ2-7; a possible D gene is TRBD1 (5 bases). CDR3 size: 12 residues. The V gene's germline CDR1 is LNHDA and CDR2 SQIVND (reference sequence). V lost 2 bases, J lost 6 bases, and 8 bases lay in between. CDR3 residues: CASSIRGSEQYF. CDR3 DNA sequence: TGTGCCAGTAGTATAAGGGGTTCCGAGCAGTACTTC.

J is TRBJ1-6 and V is TRBV11-2; 7 nucleotides agree with TRBD1. The J segment lost 5 bases and the V segment lost 3 bases, leaving 10 bases of the junction unmatched. From germline, CDR1 is SGHAT and CDR2 FQNNGV. CDR3 size: 17 residues. CDR3 amino acids: CASSFRLRDRHNSPLHF. The CDR3 bases are TGTGCCAGCAGCTTCAGACTCCGGGACAGACATAATTCACCCCTCCACTTT. Based on the CDR3 plus reference TRBV11-2 and TRBJ1-6, the full variable domain is EAGVAQSPRYKIIEKRQSVAFWCNPISGHATLYWYQQILGQGPKLLIQFQNNGVVDDSQLPKDRFSAERLKGVDSTLKIQPAKLEDSAVYLCASSFRLRDRHNSPLHFGNGTRLTVT.

The rearrangement links TRBV11-3 to TRBJ2-1, with 13 bases matching TRBD2. The CDR3 is 14 residues long. Germline values: CDR1 SGHNT, CDR2 YENEEA. V shed 4 bases and J 8 bases; nucleotides not matched to a gene: 2. The CDR3 DNA is TGTGCCAGCAGCTGGACTAGCGGGAGCCATGAGCAGTTCTTC. Its translation is CASSWTSGSHEQFF.

CDR3 sequence reads: CASSQGSSGGLLYNEQFF. CDR3 in DNA: TGTGCCAGCAGCCAAGGTAGTAGCGGGGGCCTCCTTTACAATGAGCAGTTCTTC. V gene TRBV4-2 combines with J gene TRBJ2-1; TRBD2 agrees at 9 bases. The germline V gene has CDR1 LGHNA and CDR2 YNFKEQ. The CDR3 sequence is 18 residues long. The trim removed 1 base at V and 4 bases at J, leaving 11 bases unmatched.

The table lists this clone with a few counts. The rearrangement uses TRBV7-9 and TRBJ2-7; TRBD1 matches at 10 bases. Trimming at V came to 3 bases and at J to 3 bases, leaving 5 bases not matched to a gene. This CDR3 region has 15 residues. Germline V gene data show CDR1 as SEHNR and CDR2 as FQNEAQ (reference sequence). The CDR3 loop reads CASSFGDRGLYEQYF. DNA of the CDR3: TGTGCCAGCAGCTTCGGTGACAGGGGGCTCTACGAGCAGTACTTC.

The gene calls are TRBV18 and TRBJ2-3; 7 bases align to TRBD2. The germline gives CDR1 KGHSH, CDR2 LQKENI. Unmatched junction bases numbered 5, after V lost 3 bases and J lost 2 bases. This CDR3 region has 15 residues. CDR3 residues: CASSPLAASTDTQYF. DNA of the CDR3: TGTGCCAGCTCACCCCTAGCGGCCTCCACAGATACGCAGTATTTT. The full variable domain, rest sourced from reference TRBV18 and TRBJ2-3, is NAGVMQNPRHLVRRRGQEARLRCSPMKGHSHVYWYRQLPEEGLKFMVYLQKENIIDESGMPKERFSAEFPKEGPSILRIQQVVRGDSAAYFCASSPLAASTDTQYFGPGTRLTVL.

This clone was observed a handful of times. The chain recombines TRBV7-2 with TRBJ1-5; D gene ambiguous. From germline, CDR1 is SGHTA and CDR2 FQGNSA. This CDR3 is 12 amino acids long. Trimming cost V 1 base and J 6 bases, with 4 bases left between them. CDR3 sequence: CASSLDSQPQHF. The CDR3 coding sequence is TGTGCCAGCAGCTTAGACAGTCAGCCCCAGCATTTT.

The chain links TRBV5-6 to TRBJ2-7; tentative D call: TRBD2 (6 bases). The CDR3 is 15 residues long. CDR1 SGHDT and CDR2 YYEEEE come from the germline V gene. V shed 1 base and J shed 2 bases, with 13 bases lying between them. CDR3 amino acids: CASSLRVGGAYEQYF. The DNA of the CDR3 is TGTGCCAGCAGCTTGAGGGTCGGGGGTGCCTACGAGCAGTACTTC.

CDR3 residues: CASSIILRARGNTEAFF. Written as DNA, the CDR3 is TGTGCCAGTAGTATAATTCTCCGCGCGCGGGGCAACACTGAAGCTTTCTTT. The rearrangement uses TRBV19 and TRBJ1-1, with a weak D call TRBD1 (5 bases). The CDR3 sequence is 17 residues long. Germline V gene lookup returns CDR1 LNHDA and CDR2 SQIVND (reference sequence). With 2 bases removed from V and 2 bases from J, the gap between germline ends came to 18 bases. Looking up the rest from reference TRBV19 and TRBJ1-1 gives the full variable domain: DGGITQSPKYLFRKEGQNVTLSCEQNLNHDAMYWYRQDPGQGLRLIYYSQIVNDFQKGDIAEGYSVSREKKESFPLTVTSAQKNPTAFYLCASSIILRARGNTEAFFGQGTRLTVV.

This clone appeared a single time. The chain employs TRBV6-6 and TRBJ2-7; 7 bases map to TRBD1. This CDR3 has 15 amino acids. Germline values: CDR1 MNHNY, CDR2 SVGAGI (reference sequence). With 2 bases clipped from V and 0 bases from J, the junction kept 4 bases outside the gene matches. CDR3 bases: TGTGCCAGCAGTTACGGGACAGAACTCTCCTACGAGCAGTACTTC. Its translation is CASSYGTELSYEQYF.